A selection of T cell receptor beta chains follows, all from one sample in a study of yellow fever vaccine responses in identical twins. Via MiXCR, TCRdb re-called the RT-PCR reads, giving one row per CDR3 protein. The sample lists around 18,000 distinct CDR3 sequences; about four fifths were seen once. Here the sequenced sample was T cells from blood (PBMCs), unsorted or a sorted subset (not recorded which), taken before or after yellow fever vaccination (not recorded which). These receptor sequences come from a woman between 18 and 29 years old who received the yellow fever vaccine. Both conserved end residues are part of each CDR3. D genes are given only for firm matches.

J: TRBJ2-1; D: -; V: TRBV18; CDR3: CASSTEGPSSYNEQFF; DNA: TGTGCCAGCTCAACAGAGGGACCCAGCTCCTACAATGAGCAGTTCTTC
J: TRBJ1-1; D: -; V: TRBV29-1; CDR3: CSVSDKNTEAFF; DNA: TGCAGCGTTTCGGACAAGAACACTGAAGCTTTCTTT
J: TRBJ2-7; D: TRBD1; V: TRBV6-1; CDR3: CASRQGMAEQYF; DNA: TGTGCCAGCAGACAGGGGATGGCCGAGCAGTACTTC
J: TRBJ2-6; D: TRBD2; V: TRBV7-2; CDR3: CASSSSGPGANVLTF; DNA: TGTGCCAGCAGCTCTAGCGGTCCGGGGGCCAACGTCCTGACTTTC
J: TRBJ2-3; D: -; V: TRBV5-1; CDR3: CASSPFLTDTQYF; DNA: TGCGCCAGCAGCCCGTTCCTCACAGATACGCAGTATTTT
J: TRBJ1-1; D: -; V: TRBV12-3/TRBV12-4; CDR3: CASSGTLGNTEAFF; DNA: TGTGCCAGCTCAGGCACCTTGGGGAACACTGAAGCTTTCTTT
J: TRBJ1-1; D: -; V: TRBV16; CDR3: CASSQPRENTEAFF; DNA: TGTGCCAGCAGCCAACCTAGGGAGAACACTGAAGCTTTCTTT
J: TRBJ2-7; D: -; V: TRBV6-2/TRBV6-3; CDR3: CASSYGGSYEQYF; DNA: TGTGCCAGCAGTTACGGGGGATCCTACGAGCAGTACTTC
J: TRBJ1-2; D: TRBD1; V: TRBV24-1; CDR3: CATSDLTTGQGYTF; DNA: TGTGCCACCAGTGATCTCACGACAGGGCAAGGCTACACCTTC
J: TRBJ2-1; D: -; V: TRBV7-3; CDR3: CASSLTAYGTNRGQFF; DNA: TGTGCCAGCAGCTTAACTGCCTACGGGACAAATCGAGGGCAGTTCTTC